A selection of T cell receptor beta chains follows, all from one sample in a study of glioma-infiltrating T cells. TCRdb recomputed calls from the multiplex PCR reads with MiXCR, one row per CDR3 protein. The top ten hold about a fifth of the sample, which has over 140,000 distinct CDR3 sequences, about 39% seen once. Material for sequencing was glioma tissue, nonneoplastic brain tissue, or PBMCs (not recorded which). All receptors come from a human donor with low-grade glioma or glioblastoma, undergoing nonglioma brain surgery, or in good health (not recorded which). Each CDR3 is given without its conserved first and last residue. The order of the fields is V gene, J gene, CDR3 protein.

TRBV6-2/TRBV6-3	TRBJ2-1	ASSSSGRFNEQF
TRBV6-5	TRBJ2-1	ASSTTGFRNEQF
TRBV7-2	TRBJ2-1	ASSLTRTGSNEQF
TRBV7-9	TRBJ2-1	ASSLRQGPGEQF
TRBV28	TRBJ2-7	ASRLGPYEQY
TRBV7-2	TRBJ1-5	ASSGLRGVSNQPQH
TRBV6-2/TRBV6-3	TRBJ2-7	ATDLAGEQY
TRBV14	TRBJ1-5	ASRNGEGGEPSKQPQH
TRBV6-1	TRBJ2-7	ASSFLRDRTYEQY
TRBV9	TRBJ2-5	ASSHGRKETQY
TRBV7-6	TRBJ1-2	ASSSGQSIAGYT